The T cell receptor (beta chain) under discussion was sequenced for a study of shared clonotypes between healthy human individuals. Study information: Each donor contributed plates that comprised three CD4 naive, three CD4 memory, two CD8 naive and one CD8 memory.

Sorted-subset replicate PCRs used roughly 220 ng DNA, approximately 30,000 T cell genomes. Profiled with immunoSEQ multiplex PCR; TCRdb holds only in-frame clones, not every one. The sample includes roughly 1.4 million clones, 97% to 99% seen only once; the top ten take 0.3% to 0.45%. Study results and limitations: The study's rarefaction showed incomplete sorted-subset sequencing despite large depth. Non-shared clonotypes were found to have lower generation probabilities than the clonotypes that were shared by all four of the sorted-subset donors.

The CDR3 is 16 amino acids. Germline V gives CDR1 SGDLS, CDR2 YYNGEE. Germline trimming cut 0 bases from V and 2 bases from J; bases unmatched to any gene: 6. As to this clone: What it recognizes is unknown. Other DNA variants within this sample encode the same CDR3.

The sequenced sample consisted of naive CD4+ T cells sorted from blood. Subset meaning: CD45RA+ positively selected. This TCR came from a man in his thirties or forties in good health. The chain links TRBV9 to TRBJ2-3; 7 bases fit TRBD2. The CDR3 sequence is CASSVAASGNTDTQYF. In DNA form, the CDR3 reads TGTGCCAGCAGCGTAGCGGCTAGCGGAAACACAGATACGCAGTATTTT.